Listed here is a single T cell receptor (beta chain). The data originate from a study of blood T cells in healthy people across ages. A second 7 to 11 cycle PCR used barcoded and J-beta primers. TCRdb reprocessed the 5' RACE reads via MiXCR and lists one record per CDR3 protein. In the table there are some 1.8 million distinct CDR3 sequences, about two fifths of which are singletons. Germline CDR1 and CDR2: SNHLY and FYNNEI. V shed 10 bases, J shed 4 bases, and the junction held 7 bases outside the gene matches. The CDR3 spans 12 residues. The sequence derives from a human donor in good health. The chain joins TRBV2 to TRBJ2-7; 7 nucleotides match TRBD2. Material for sequencing was blood. The CDR3 DNA reads as TGTGCCACGCGGGGGAGGCGGTACGAGCAGTACTTC. Translating it yields CATRGRRYEQYF.